Reported below is one T cell receptor beta chain. These data belong to a study of cytomegalovirus exposure and HLA in healthy donors. PCR involved 60 Vbeta and 13 Jbeta primers. Sequencing was performed with immunoSEQ multiplex PCR; in TCRdb, only in-frame clones are kept and a portion is missing. The sample includes some 150,000 clones, approximately 71% seen only once; the top ten take 4% to 6%. The CDR3 runs to 14 residues. The sample was PBMCs. The TCR was taken from a woman aged 50 to 60 in good health and CMV-seronegative. J is TRBJ1-4 and V is TRBV12-2; the table's D call TRBD1 went unverified against the DNA. TRBV12-2 is flagged as a pseudogene. CDR3 loop: CASRNNRGNEKLFF. Here the CDR3 DNA reads TGTGCAAGTCGCAATAACAGGGGGAATGAAAAACTGTTTTTT.